This T cell receptor beta chain was recorded in a study of neurological immune-mediated disorders. As for time point: longitudinal time-point 1 (baseline). Maryland, USA blood bank volunteers served as healthy controls. Overall study findings and caveats: Private repertoires in all groups were suggested by the absence of shared CDR3 amino acid sequences among expanded clones across subjects. Multiple sclerosis patients had less TCR clonal expansion than even healthy controls, unlike HTLV-1-associated myelopathy.

The CDR3 covers 11 residues. Germline CDR1 reads MDHEN; CDR2 reads SYDVKM. Trimming removed 5 bases at V and 12 bases at J, with 11 bases between. This clonotype was observed at least ten times. The antigen is not known. Every sequencing run produced over 200 million TCR-beta sequences that came from 15-18 subjects. TCRdb re-derived calls from the 5' RACE reads in MiXCR, one entry per CDR3 protein. The sample comprises tens of thousands of distinct CDR3 sequences, roughly 10% of which are singletons, and about 9.6% rests with the top ten. This chain uses TRBV28 with TRBJ1-3; unclear D gene. Material: PBMCs. The sequence derives from a man in his thirties or forties in good health. CDR3 coding DNA: TGTGCCAGCAGTCTACAGACTCTCATATATTTT. As protein: CASSLQTLIYF.